The present T cell receptor (beta chain) was sequenced within a study of shared clonotypes between healthy human individuals. Using immunoSEQ multiplex PCR, the repertoire was profiled, and TCRdb retains in-frame clones only, with some absent. The sample includes hundreds of thousands of clones, 90% to 97% seen only once; the top ten take 0.06%. Germline V lookup: CDR1 MNHEY, CDR2 SVGAGI. The CDR3 contains 15 residues. V was cut by 2 bases and J by 5 bases, with 15 bases left in between. The sample taken for sequencing was naive CD4+ T cells sorted from blood. Subset given: CD45RA+ positively selected. This clonotype originated in a woman aged 30 to 39 in good health. The rearrangement joins TRBV6-5 to TRBJ2-5; no reliable D call. CDR3 region: CASSYRPFGRETQYF. The CDR3 nucleotides are TGTGCCAGCAGTTACCGACCTTTCGGTAGGGAGACCCAGTACTTC.